This T cell receptor (beta chain) derives from a study of shared clonotypes between healthy human individuals. Overall study results and limits: Naive CD4 clonotype sharing across a few donors was around 5%.

This clone turned up a few times. Its cognate antigen is unknown. Some 27,000 T cell genomes, or approximately 200 ng DNA, went into the sorted-subset replicate PCRs. Data came from immunoSEQ multiplex PCR; TCRdb stores just in-frame clones and leaves some out. The repertoire holds around 690,000 clones, with about 92% as singletons. V lost 0 bases and J lost 6; bases outside the gene matches: 4. The CDR3 is 15 residues long. Per germline, CDR1 MGHRA and CDR2 YSYEKL. The sequenced sample was memory CD8+ T cells from PBMCs. Noted subset: CD45RO+ cells pooled with CCR7-negative TemRA cells. The genes are TRBV4-1 and TRBJ2-7; 11 bases align to TRBD2. The TCR was taken from a man between 18 and 29 years old in good health. Some clones in this sample may be carry-over from other donors' samples. CDR3 sequence reads: CASSQDRLAGGEQYF. CDR3 sequence (DNA): TGCGCCAGCAGCCAAGATCGGCTAGCGGGAGGCGAGCAGTACTTC.